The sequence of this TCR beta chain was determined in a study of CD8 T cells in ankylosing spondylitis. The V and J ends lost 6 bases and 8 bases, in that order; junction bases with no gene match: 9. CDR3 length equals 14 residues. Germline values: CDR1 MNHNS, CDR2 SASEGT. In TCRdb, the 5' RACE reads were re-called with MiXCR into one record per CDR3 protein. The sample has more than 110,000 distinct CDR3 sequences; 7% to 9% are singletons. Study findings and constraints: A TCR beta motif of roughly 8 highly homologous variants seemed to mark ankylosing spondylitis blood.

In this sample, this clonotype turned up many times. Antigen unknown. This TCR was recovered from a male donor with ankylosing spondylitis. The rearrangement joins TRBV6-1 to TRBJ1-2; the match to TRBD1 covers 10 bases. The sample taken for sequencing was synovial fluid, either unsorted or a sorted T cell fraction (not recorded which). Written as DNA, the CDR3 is TGTGCCAGCAGAACCGGGACAGGGGAGGACGGCTACACCTTC. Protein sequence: CASRTGTGEDGYTF.